These 28 T cell receptor beta chains were all obtained from the same sample, sequenced in a study of T-cell memory formation after mild COVID-19. TCRdb re-derived calls from the 5' RACE reads in MiXCR, one entry per CDR3 protein. The data hold about 150,000 distinct CDR3 sequences, with approximately 12% observed a single time. The sample was PBMCs or a T cell subset sorted from them (not recorded which). The receptors derive from a man aged 18 to 29 who had mild COVID-19 (a few samples of this study predate the infection). Cell type and time point are not known.

This clonotype has more than one count but fewer than ten. The genes are TRBV7-9 and TRBJ2-5; 8 bases fit TRBD1. The junction had 8 bases not matched to a gene; V was cut back by 3 bases and J by 5 bases. The germline CDR1 and CDR2 sequences are SEHNR and FQNEAQ (reference sequence). The CDR3 extends over 15 amino acids. CDR3 protein: CASSFWTGITETQYF. The CDR3 DNA sequence: TGTGCCAGCAGCTTTTGGACAGGGATCACGGAGACCCAGTACTTC.

The chain combines TRBV6-5 with TRBJ2-1; 16 nucleotides agree with TRBD2. This CDR3 is 15 amino acids long. Looked up from germline, CDR1 is MNHEY and CDR2 is SVGAGI. V was clipped by 5 bases and J by 11 bases; unmatched bases: 6. CDR3 coding DNA: TGTGCCAGCAGTCCCGGGGGACTAGCGGGGGGGCAGCAGTTCTTC. Translation gives CASSPGGLAGGQQFF.

With respect to this clonotype: A read error is possible here, since a much larger clone lies one base away. The chain recombines TRBV5-1 with TRBJ1-3; 7 nucleotides match TRBD1. This CDR3 has 16 residues. Germline-derived CDR1 and CDR2 are SGHRS and YFSETQ. The CDR3 is CARSSQGPSSGNTIYF. CDR3 bases: TGCGCCAGAAGCTCACAGGGGCCGAGCTCTGGAAACACCATATATTTT.

This clonotype turned up a few times. CDR3 in amino acids: CASSFTGTGGEKLFF. Here the CDR3 DNA reads TGCGCCAGCAGCTTTACCGGGACAGGGGGGGAAAAACTGTTTTTT. The chain links TRBV5-1 to TRBJ1-4; 11 bases agree with TRBD1. In germline, CDR1 is SGHRS, CDR2 YFSETQ. The V and J ends lost 2 bases and 8 bases, in that order; junction bases with no gene match: 5. The CDR3 is 15 residues long.

This clonotype was observed a few times. The rearrangement joins TRBV12-3 or TRBV12-4 to TRBJ2-3; D perhaps matches TRBD2 (7 bases). The CDR3 has 16 residues. The V end was cut by 3 bases, the J end by 3 bases, with 16 bases between. CDR3 in DNA: TGTGCCAGCAGTTTGGGCGGGGGCCCGGGTACAGATACGCAGTATTTT. This translates into CASSLGGGPGTDTQYF.

This clonotype has just a few counts. The chain is built from TRBV12-3 or TRBV12-4 and TRBJ1-1, with 8 positions matching TRBD1. V was pared by 8 bases and J by 3 bases, with 2 bases of the junction left unmatched. The CDR3 has 12 amino acids. CDR3 loop: CASAGGYTEAFF. DNA of the CDR3: TGTGCCAGCGCAGGGGGCTACACTGAAGCTTTCTTT.

This clonotype came up many times. The rearrangement joins TRBV7-2 to TRBJ2-5; 10 nucleotides match TRBD2. Germline V CDR1 and CDR2: SGHTA, FQGNSA. This CDR3 spans 14 amino acids. The J segment lost 4 bases and the V segment lost 4 bases, leaving 3 bases of the junction unmatched. The CDR3 is CASSSGLALETQYF. Here the CDR3 DNA reads TGTGCCAGCAGCTCGGGACTAGCGTTAGAGACCCAGTACTTC. Supplemented by reference TRBV7-2 and TRBJ2-5, the full variable domain reads GAGVSQSPSNKVTEKGKDVELRCDPISGHTALYWYRQSLGQGLEFLIYFQGNSAPDKSGLPSDRFSAERTGGSVSTLTIQRTQQEDSAVYLCASSSGLALETQYFGPGTRLLVL.

This clonotype has a handful of counts. The chain recombines TRBV7-2 with TRBJ2-7, with 8 bases that match TRBD1. The germline CDR1 and CDR2 sequences are SGHTA and FQGNSA. Trimming cost V 5 bases and J 7 bases; bases outside gene matches: 10. The CDR3 length is 14 residues. CDR3 region: CASSLDRGLQEQYF. In nucleotides, the CDR3 is TGTGCCAGCAGCCTAGACAGGGGCCTGCAGGAGCAGTACTTC.

This chain uses TRBV7-2 with TRBJ2-7; no clear D. This CDR3 has 14 residues. The germline CDR1 and CDR2 sequences are SGHTA and FQGNSA. The V and J ends lost 5 bases and 3 bases respectively, with 14 bases between them. CDR3 in amino acids: CASSPRRSLYEQYF. In nucleotides, the CDR3 is TGTGCCAGCAGCCCCCGGCGGAGTCTCTACGAGCAGTACTTC.

The J gene is TRBJ2-3, the V gene TRBV7-9; 13 bases line up with TRBD2. Trimming cost V 5 bases and J 3 bases; bases outside gene matches: 11. The CDR3 totals 18 residues. The germline gives CDR1 SEHNR, CDR2 FQNEAQ (reference sequence). The CDR3, as DNA: TGTGCCAGCAGCCCACTAGCGGGGGGGCCCGAGGCAACAGATACGCAGTATTTT. Its protein product is CASSPLAGGPEATDTQYF.

This clonotype was seen more than once but under ten times. The chain links TRBV20-1 to TRBJ1-1; D is undetermined. Deletions cut 3 bases from V and 11 bases from J, with 19 bases between. CDR1 is DFQATT and CDR2 is SNEGSKA in the germline V gene (reference sequence). This CDR3 has 13 amino acids. CDR3 sequence reads: CSASRPDQTSAFF. CDR3 DNA: TGCAGTGCTAGTCGTCCAGACCAGACGTCGGCTTTCTTT.

The rearrangement links TRBV6-5 to TRBJ2-5; D unclear. CDR3 length: 13 residues. The V and J ends lost 0 bases and 7 bases respectively, with 9 bases between them. Germline values: CDR1 MNHEY, CDR2 SVGAGI. The CDR3 bases are TGTGCCAGCAGTTACTCGATCTTGGGGACCCAGTACTTC. This codes for CASSYSILGTQYF.

This sequence joins TRBV29-1 and TRBJ1-1; D gene unclear. The V gene lost 7 bases and the J gene lost 4 bases, with 19 bases spanning the gap. The CDR3 totals 14 residues. CDR1 and CDR2 from the germline V gene are SQVTM and ANQGSEA. CDR3 residues: CSALRFGEATEAFF. CDR3 sequence (DNA): TGCAGCGCACTAAGGTTCGGGGAGGCCACTGAAGCTTTCTTT.

This clonotype was seen more than once but under ten times. The gene calls are TRBV10-3 and TRBJ1-5, with D possibly being TRBD1 (5 bases). This CDR3 is built from 13 residues. The ends were cut back, 7 bases at V and 0 bases at J, with 7 bases in the middle. The V gene's germline CDR1 is ENHRY and CDR2 SYGVKD. CDR3 DNA: TGTGCCATCACGGGGGGTAGCAATCAGCCCCAGCATTTT. As protein: CAITGGSNQPQHF.

V gene TRBV10-3 combines with J gene TRBJ2-1; 11 nucleotides align to TRBD2. This CDR3 comprises 17 residues. Germline CDR1 reads ENHRY; CDR2 reads SYGVKD. After removal of 6 bases from V and 2 bases from J, the junction contained 9 bases not matched to a gene. CDR3 DNA: TGTGCCATCAGCGAGCCCGTTAGCGGGGGGGCCTACAATGAGCAGTTCTTC. This encodes CAISEPVSGGAYNEQFF.

The V call is TRBV5-6, the J call TRBJ1-2; 8 positions agree with TRBD1. The CDR3 contains 15 residues. The germline V gene has CDR1 SGHDT and CDR2 YYEEEE. The V gene end was trimmed by 3 bases and the J gene end by 7 bases; junction bases not matched to a gene: 11. CDR3 nucleotides: TGTGCCAGCAGCTCCCCAAGGACAGGGATAGGTGGCTACACCTTC. Its translation: CASSSPRTGIGGYTF.

The rearrangement links TRBV3-1 to TRBJ2-5; D possibly corresponds to TRBD1 (5 bases). CDR3 length equals 13 residues. Germline values: CDR1 LGHDT, CDR2 YNNKEL (reference sequence). V was cut by 3 bases and J by 3 bases, with 8 bases left in between. CDR3 region: CASSQGQEETQYF. CDR3 coding DNA: TGTGCCAGCAGCCAGGGGCAAGAAGAGACCCAGTACTTC.

This clonotype was seen only a few times. The chain carries TRBV7-3 and TRBJ2-2; D uncertain. Per the germline V gene, CDR1 is SGHTA and CDR2 is FQGTGA. Trimming removed 4 bases at V and 7 bases at J, with 10 bases between. The length of the CDR3 is 13 residues. In DNA form, the CDR3 reads TGTGCCAGCAGCTCCATGTTAGGCGGGGAGCTGTTTTTT. Protein: CASSSMLGGELFF. Full variable domain (rest looked up from reference TRBV7-3 and TRBJ2-2): GAGVSQTPSNKVTEKGKYVELRCDPISGHTALYWYRQSLGQGPEFLIYFQGTGAADDSGLPNDRFFAVRPEGSVSTLKIQRTERGDSAVYLCASSSMLGGELFFGEGSRLTVL.

The chain couples TRBV29-1 to TRBJ2-3, with a possible D match to TRBD1 (5 bases). The CDR3 covers 13 residues. Germline CDR1 and CDR2: SQVTM and ANQGSEA. Trimming left V 7 bases short and J 2 bases short, with 13 bases between. The CDR3 coding sequence is TGCAGCGCCGCTCCGACAGTCACAGATACGCAGTATTTT. It translates to CSAAPTVTDTQYF.

The V gene is TRBV7-9, the J gene TRBJ1-2; 9 nucleotides match TRBD1. The CDR3 is 14 residues long. Germline assignment: CDR1 SEHNR and CDR2 FQNEAQ (reference sequence). Trimming took 1 base from V and 7 from J; bases not matched to a gene: 4. As DNA, the CDR3 is TGTGCCAGCAGCTTAGTGCCGACAGGGGGTGGCTACACCTTC. Amino acids: CASSLVPTGGGYTF.

The CDR3 is CASRGTGPNIAKNIQYF. The CDR3 coding sequence is TGTGCCAGCAGGGGGACAGGGCCCAACATAGCCAAAAACATTCAGTACTTC. The chain employs TRBV28 and TRBJ2-4; TRBD1 aligns across 9 bases. Germline CDR1 is MDHEN and CDR2 is SYDVKM. The V gene end was trimmed by 6 bases and the J gene end by 0 bases; junction bases not matched to a gene: 9. This CDR3 has 17 residues.

V gene TRBV5-1 combines with J gene TRBJ1-1; 11 nucleotides line up with TRBD1. The germline CDR1 and CDR2 sequences are SGHRS and YFSETQ. Trimming removed 3 bases from V and 6 bases from J; junction bases left unmatched: 7. CDR3 size: 15 residues. CDR3: CASSWDRGSTAEAFF. For the CDR3, the DNA is TGCGCCAGCAGCTGGGACAGGGGGTCGACGGCTGAAGCTTTCTTT.

This chain links TRBV6-2 or TRBV6-3 with TRBJ1-1; no clear D gene. This CDR3 has 11 amino acids. The V end lost 2 bases, the J end lost 11 bases, and 9 bases lay between the germline ends. The germline V gene has CDR1 MNHEY and CDR2 SVGEGT. CDR3 amino acids: CASSYRVWAFF. The CDR3, as DNA: TGTGCCAGCAGTTACCGGGTTTGGGCTTTCTTT.

The chain employs TRBV12-3 or TRBV12-4 and TRBJ1-3; no clear D. The CDR3 sequence is 15 residues long. V lost 5 bases, J lost 4 bases, and 15 bases lay in between. CDR3 sequence (DNA): TGTGCCAGCAGTACCCTGGGCCTTAGAGGAAACACCATATATTTT. Translated, it gives CASSTLGLRGNTIYF.

The chain combines TRBV5-1 with TRBJ1-5; D may be TRBD1 (5 bases). The CDR3 has 15 amino acids. From germline, CDR1 is SGHRS and CDR2 YFSETQ. V lost 4 bases to trimming and J lost 4 bases, with 15 bases between them. CDR3 in amino acids: CASSRDGTQNQPQHF. For the CDR3, the DNA is TGCGCCAGCAGCAGAGACGGGACCCAGAATCAGCCCCAGCATTTT.

This rearrangement joins TRBV7-8 to TRBJ2-7; unclear D gene. With 1 base removed from V and 5 bases from J, the gap between germline ends came to 15 bases. The germline gives CDR1 SGHVS, CDR2 FQNEAQ. The CDR3 covers 15 residues. CDR3: CASSLGVADTNEQYF. The CDR3 nucleotides read TGTGCCAGCAGCTTAGGCGTCGCCGACACCAACGAGCAGTACTTC.

This clonotype was observed a handful of times. This chain links TRBV24-1 with TRBJ1-2, with D tentatively TRBD1 (5 bases). CDR1 is KGHDR and CDR2 is SFDVKD in the germline V gene. Trimming took 9 bases from V and 2 from J, leaving 9 bases between them. This CDR3 region has 12 residues. Here the CDR3 DNA reads TGTGCCACCGCCCAGGGAAACTATGGCTACACCTTC. Protein product: CATAQGNYGYTF.

In its sample, this clonotype was seen a few times. The genes are TRBV12-3 or TRBV12-4 and TRBJ1-3; D may be TRBD1 (5 bases). This CDR3 has 15 amino acids. Trimming stripped 3 bases from V and 4 bases from J, with 13 bases between. The chain's CDR3 is CASSFRRVAGNTIYF. The CDR3 DNA is TGTGCCAGCAGTTTTCGCAGGGTTGCAGGAAACACCATATATTTT.